The sequence of this T cell receptor (beta chain) was determined in a study of cytomegalovirus exposure and HLA in healthy donors. PCR employed 60 Vbeta and 13 Jbeta primers. TCRdb's copy holds only in-frame clones and misses some; the assay was immunoSEQ multiplex PCR. This sample lists roughly 77,000 clones; its ten largest clones have roughly 5%. Concerning this clone: As yet, its antigen is unknown.

Study outcomes and limitations: One later analysis reportedly identified an Asian-associated ancestry cluster that showed fewer N-insertions than the 666-donor mean. A highly shared variant cluster was judged a likely technical artifact.

What was sequenced was PBMCs. This receptor was taken from a young man in good health and CMV-seronegative.

In DNA, the CDR3 is TGCAGCGCTACTCTAGCGGGAGCACCCTACGAGCAGTACTTC. This translates into CSATLAGAPYEQYF. The chain carries TRBV29-1 and TRBJ2-7, with TRBD2 matching over 10 bases. The CDR3 spans 14 residues. Germline loops: CDR1 SQVTM, CDR2 ANQGSEA. V lost 7 bases and J lost 2; bases outside the gene matches: 8.